This T cell receptor beta chain was recovered during a study of T cells of healthy individuals. Each CDR3 protein gets one entry after TCRdb re-called the 5' RACE reads with MiXCR. The data contain more than 85,000 distinct CDR3 sequences, approximately 15% of them singletons. In this sample, this clonotype turned up many times. V was clipped by 1 base and J by 1 base, with 13 bases between them. The CDR3 consists of 16 residues. Looked up from germline, CDR1 is LGHDT and CDR2 is YNNKEL (reference sequence). The chain joins TRBV3-1 to TRBJ2-5; no clear D. The TCR comes from a human donor in good health. CDR3 bases: TGTGCCAGCAGCCAAGGGGCTCAGTCCCTCCAAGAGACCCAGTACTTC. Encoded protein: CASSQGAQSLQETQYF.